A selection of T cell receptor beta chains follows, all from one sample in a study of EBV T-cell therapy then PD-1 blockade in nasopharyngeal carcinoma. Antigen specificity for these receptors is unknown. Data came from immunoSEQ multiplex PCR; TCRdb stores just in-frame clones and leaves some out. The data contain about 20,000 clones, 70% to 85% of them singletons. Sequenced material: CD8+ T cells from blood, taken at day -245 from a patient whose treatment included autologous EBV-specific T cells and nivolumab. The receptors here all came from a man aged 35-49 years with nasopharyngeal carcinoma. The CDR3 runs from the conserved cysteine through the conserved F or W. A D gene is named only where the DNA matches it firmly. Size is omitted from some rows. Given values are once, few, many or a class for expanded clones.

cdr3_nt cdr3_aa j_call cdr3_length d_call clone_size v_call
TGTGCCAGCAGTGAAGTATCGGGGGGCAATCAGCCCCAGCATTTT CASSEVSGGNQPQHF TRBJ1-5 15 NA NA TRBV2
TGTGCCAGCAGCGTAGGACTCAGCGAGCAGTACTTC CASSVGLSEQYF TRBJ2-7 12 NA NA TRBV9
TGTGCCAGCAGTGAGACGGATAATTCACCCCTCCACTTT CASSETDNSPLHF TRBJ1-6 13 NA NA TRBV6-4
TGTGCCAGCAGCTTAGCTACTAGCGGGGGGTCCTCCTACGAGCAGTACTTC CASSLATSGGSSYEQYF TRBJ2-7 17 TRBD2 NA TRBV7-9
TGTGCCACCAGCAGAGATCGGGAGGGATTTGGAAACACCATATATTTT CATSRDREGFGNTIYF TRBJ1-3 16 NA NA TRBV15
TGTGCCAGCAGCTTAGTGGGAGTGGGACTCTCCTACGAGCAGTACTTC CASSLVGVGLSYEQYF TRBJ2-7 16 NA NA TRBV7-9
TGTGCCAGCAGTGGAGCGGGGGGAGGGGCAGATACGCAGTATTTT CASSGAGGGADTQYF TRBJ2-3 15 TRBD2 few TRBV6-1
TGTGCCAGCAGAGATGGGACCCTATACAATGAGCAGTTCTTC CASRDGTLYNEQFF TRBJ2-1 14 NA few TRBV7-2
TGTGCCAGCAGTTACTCGGCCCCGGCTGAGCAGTTCTTC CASSYSAPAEQFF TRBJ2-1 13 NA once TRBV6-2/TRBV6-3
TGCGCCAGCAGCCAAGGCGTTCAGGGATCCTACGAGCAGTACTTC CASSQGVQGSYEQYF TRBJ2-7 15 NA NA TRBV4-3
TGTGCCAGCACAGAATCGGTGGGGTACGAGCAGTACTTC CASTESVGYEQYF TRBJ2-7 13 NA NA TRBV27
TGCAGTGCTAGAGAAACTCAGCCCCAGCATTTT CSARETQPQHF TRBJ1-5 11 NA NA TRBV20-1
TGTGCCAGCAGTGAATGGGACAGGGGGCTGGGTGGCTACACCTTC CASSEWDRGLGGYTF TRBJ1-2 15 TRBD1 NA TRBV25-1
TGCGCCAGCAGCCGGTACGGGACAGGGGCTATGAACACTGAAGCTTTCTTT CASSRYGTGAMNTEAFF TRBJ1-1 17 TRBD1 NA TRBV5-1
TGTGCCAGCAGTGAGGGGGGCACAGATACGCAGTATTTT CASSEGGTDTQYF TRBJ2-3 13 NA NA TRBV6-4
TGTGCCAGCAGCCTCGGAGGAGCGAGCTCCTACGAGCAGTACTTC CASSLGGASSYEQYF TRBJ2-7 15 NA NA TRBV5-6
TGTGCCAGCAGTTACTCAAAGGGGGCGAACACCGGGGAGCTGTTTTTT CASSYSKGANTGELFF TRBJ2-2 16 NA NA TRBV6-5
TGTGCCAGCAGCCCGGAATGGCCACCCTATGGCTACACCTTC CASSPEWPPYGYTF TRBJ1-2 14 NA NA TRBV5-6
TGCGCCAGCAGCTTGGGACTAGCGGGGGACAATGAGCAGTTCTTC CASSLGLAGDNEQFF TRBJ2-1 15 TRBD2 NA TRBV5-1
TGTGCCAGCAGCGTAGGAACAGGTCGGGACATTCAGTACTTC CASSVGTGRDIQYF TRBJ2-4 14 NA NA TRBV9
TGTGCCAGCAGCCCCGAGGGGGCGAGTTATTCACCCCTCCACTTT CASSPEGASYSPLHF TRBJ1-6 15 TRBD1 NA TRBV5-8
TGTGCCGCGAGCTATTACTCCAATCAGCCCCAGCATTTT CAASYYSNQPQHF TRBJ1-5 13 NA NA TRBV19
TGTGCCAGCAGCAGCGGGGGGGCCAACACCGGGGAGCTGTTTTTT CASSSGGANTGELFF TRBJ2-2 15 TRBD2 NA TRBV7-9
TGTGCCAGCAGCTCCAAGGACAGTAATCTAGAGACCCAGTACTTC CASSSKDSNLETQYF TRBJ2-5 15 NA NA TRBV11-2
TGTGCCAGCAGCTTAGGACTGGAGGAGACCCAGTACTTC CASSLGLEETQYF TRBJ2-5 13 NA NA TRBV7-9
TGTGCCAGCAGCTTGGCCGACAGGGGACCACCCCTCCACTTT CASSLADRGPPLHF TRBJ1-6 14 TRBD1 NA TRBV5-8
TGTGCCAGCAGCTTGGCAGGCTTGAATGAGCAGTTCTTC CASSLAGLNEQFF TRBJ2-1 13 NA NA TRBV5-6
TGTGCCAGCACTACCGGGCAGGACAGGGGAAGCCAGTACTTC CASTTGQDRGSQYF TRBJ2-5 14 TRBD1 NA TRBV5-6